This TCR beta chain comes out of a study of CD8 T cells in Susac syndrome. The multiple sclerosis control group comprised treatment-naive patients with stable or active relapsing-remitting disease. While CD8+ and CD4+ T cells were isolated negatively, TEMRA cells were enriched by FACS. It was with random hexamers that about 0.45 to 1 ug RNA was reverse transcribed. The authors amplified TCR beta CDR3 across 54 Vbeta and 13 Jbeta using immunoSEQ multiplex PCR. TCRdb used MiXCR to reprocess the immunoSEQ multiplex PCR reads, holding one entry per CDR3 protein. The sample lists about 300,000 distinct CDR3 sequences; 70% to 90% were seen once. Germline V gene data show CDR1 as SGHVS and CDR2 as FQNEAQ. Trimming cost V 6 bases and J 6 bases; bases outside gene matches: 11. This CDR3 contains 16 residues.

Source material: CD8+ T cells from PBMCs. V and J are TRBV7-8 and TRBJ2-3, with 11 bases identical to TRBD2. This receptor was identified in a human donor with multiple sclerosis. CDR3 nucleotide sequence: TGTGCCAGCAGTTTCCCACTAGCGGGAGTGGCGGATACGCAGTATTTT. This sequence encodes CASSFPLAGVADTQYF. Looking up the rest from reference TRBV7-8 and TRBJ2-3 gives the full variable domain: GAGVSQSPRYKVAKRGQDVALRCDPISGHVSLFWYQQALGQGPEFLTYFQNEAQLDKSGLPSDRFFAERPEGSVSTLKIQRTQQEDSAVYLCASSFPLAGVADTQYFGPGTRLTVL.